A single TCR beta chain is shown here with its context. Germline V gene sequence: CDR1 MNHEY, CDR2 SVGAGI. Trimming took off 0 bases at V and 7 bases at J, with 10 bases between the two ends. The CDR3 extends over 14 amino acids. This entry comes from a study of response to subunit inactivated influenza vaccine. MiXCR was run by TCRdb on the RT-PCR reads, yielding one entry per CDR3 protein. Found here are 590,000 or so distinct CDR3 sequences, approximately 15% of them singletons; the top ten hold 7.6%. This receptor was taken from a man aged 45-65 years who received an inactivated influenza vaccine. V is TRBV6-5 and J is TRBJ2-1, with D possibly being TRBD1 or TRBD2 (6 bases each). The sample here was PBMCs from blood, taken approximately 15 days before vaccination. The CDR3, as DNA: TGTGCCAGCAGTTACTCTCAGGGGAGGAATGAGCAGTTCTTC. Its protein product is CASSYSQGRNEQFF.